Each of the 31 T cell receptor beta chains below was sequenced from the same sample in a study of T cell changes during pregnancy in multiple sclerosis. Only in-frame clones appear in the TCRdb table, and some are missing; sequencing was by immunoSEQ multiplex PCR. Of approximately 88,000 clones in the sample, 85% to 95% are singletons; the top ten hold about 3%. The material sequenced was peripheral blood, taken in the first trimester of pregnancy. These TCRs come from a female donor with multiple sclerosis, enrolled in a pregnancy study.

V gene TRBV1 combines with J gene TRBJ1-5; the table gives TRBD1 as D, unverified against the DNA. TRBV1 is shown as a pseudogene. The length of the CDR3 is 19 residues. The CDR3 DNA follows: TGCACCAGCAGCCAAGATCGCCAACAGCTACCTTATAGCAATCAGCCCCAGCATTTT. Its translation is CTSSQDRQQLPYSNQPQHF.

The V and J genes are TRBV2 and TRBJ1-5; 8 nucleotides line up with TRBD1. The V gene's germline CDR1 is SNHLY and CDR2 FYNNEI. There are 15 residues in the CDR3. The junction had 9 bases not matched to a gene; V was cut back by 7 bases and J by 4 bases. The CDR3 nucleotides read TGTGCCAGCACCAGCGGGACAGGCAAGAATCAGCCCCAGCATTTT. It is translated as CASTSGTGKNQPQHF. The complete variable domain, with remaining parts taken from reference TRBV2 and TRBJ1-5, reads EPEVTQTPSHQVTQMGQEVILRCVPISNHLYFYWYRQILGQKVEFLVSFYNNEISEKSEIFDDQFSVERPDGSNFTLKIRSTKLEDSAMYFCASTSGTGKNQPQHFGDGTRLSIL.

The chain is built from TRBV19 and TRBJ1-2, with TRBD1 matching 8 bases. The CDR3 extends over 13 amino acids. CDR1 and CDR2 (germline): LNHDA, SQIVND (reference sequence). The J segment lost 4 bases and the V segment lost 4 bases, leaving 2 bases of the junction unmatched. The chain's CDR3 is CASSTDRVYGYTF. The CDR3 DNA follows: TGTGCCAGTAGTACGGACAGGGTCTATGGCTACACCTTC.

The rearrangement links TRBV4-1 to TRBJ1-5, with D unclear. Germline lookup yields CDR1 MGHRA and CDR2 YSYEKL. There are 15 residues in the CDR3. Trimming took off 4 bases at V and 3 bases at J, with 13 bases between the two ends. As DNA, the CDR3 is TGCGCCAGCAGCCTGTACGGGAGTTCCAATCAGCCCCAGCATTTT. Protein sequence: CASSLYGSSNQPQHF.

This chain joins TRBV4-1 and TRBJ2-5; the match to TRBD2 covers 7 bases. The CDR3 extends over 14 amino acids. Germline CDR1 reads MGHRA; CDR2 reads YSYEKL. V shed 4 bases and J 6 bases; nucleotides not matched to a gene: 8. The DNA of the CDR3 is TGCGCCAGCAGCCCCCCGGGGGGTACGAAGACCCAGTACTTC. It yields the protein CASSPPGGTKTQYF.

The V gene is TRBV19, the J gene TRBJ2-1; TRBD2 aligns across 13 bases. This CDR3 spans 18 amino acids. V trimming: 10 bases; J trimming: 4 bases; junction bases outside the gene matches: 16. Germline loops: CDR1 LNHDA, CDR2 SQIVND (reference sequence). The CDR3 loop reads CANRGEGRTSGSYNEQFF. The CDR3 DNA reads as TGTGCCAACCGGGGCGAGGGACGGACTAGCGGGAGTTACAATGAGCAGTTCTTC.

This clone has a single count. This rearrangement joins TRBV28 to TRBJ2-1; TRBD2 agrees at 7 bases. The trim removed 8 bases at V and 11 bases at J, leaving 3 bases unmatched. The CDR3 is 10 amino acids. Germline V gene lookup returns CDR1 MDHEN and CDR2 SYDVKM. Here the CDR3 reads CASAGTKQFF. CDR3 nucleotides: TGTGCCAGCGCCGGGACTAAGCAGTTCTTC.

The chain uses TRBV4-1 and TRBJ2-5; TRBD1 matches 7 bases. CDR1 and CDR2 from the germline V gene are MGHRA and YSYEKL. There are 15 residues in the CDR3. J gave up 5 bases and V 0 bases, and 6 bases lay outside the gene matches. The DNA for the CDR3 is TGCGCCAGCAGCCAAGAAGGGGGCTGGAGGGAGACCCAGTACTTC. Translated: CASSQEGGWRETQYF.

V gene TRBV2 combines with J gene TRBJ2-1; 11 bases line up with TRBD2. Germline V gene sequence: CDR1 SNHLY, CDR2 FYNNEI. The junction had 5 bases not matched to a gene; V was cut back by 7 bases and J by 6 bases. The CDR3 is 14 amino acids. The CDR3, as DNA: TGTGCCAGCATCGGGGGACTAGCGGCCAATGAGCAGTTCTTC. Protein sequence: CASIGGLAANEQFF.

This clone was seen a single time. The J gene is TRBJ1-5, the V gene TRBV15; D perhaps matches TRBD1 (6 bases). Trimming stripped 0 bases from V and 2 bases from J, with 17 bases between. Germline V gene lookup returns CDR1 LNHNV and CDR2 YYDKDF (reference sequence). This CDR3 spans 18 amino acids. CDR3 in DNA: TGTGCCACCAGCAGAGATTGGTCAGGGGCCGGCGGCAATCAGCCCCAGCATTTT. This codes for CATSRDWSGAGGNQPQHF. Complete variable domain (other parts from reference TRBV15 and TRBJ1-5): DAMVIQNPRYQVTQFGKPVTLSCSQTLNHNVMYWYQQKSSQAPKLLFHYYDKDFNNEADTPDNFQSRRPNTSFCFLDIRSPGLGDTAMYLCATSRDWSGAGGNQPQHFGDGTRLSIL.

The chain uses TRBV6-1 and TRBJ1-5; D possibly corresponds to TRBD1 (6 bases). This CDR3 has 14 amino acids. Germline V gives CDR1 MNHNS, CDR2 SASEGT. The germline V and J ends were trimmed by 8 bases and 4 bases, with 15 bases remaining between them. CDR3 DNA sequence: TGTGCCAGCCGTAGGACAGCCCCTAATCAGCCCCAGCATTTT. Its translation: CASRRTAPNQPQHF.

The rearrangement joins TRBV5-6 to TRBJ2-1; a weak D match, TRBD2 (6 bases). Germline V gene lookup returns CDR1 SGHDT and CDR2 YYEEEE. Between the trimmed V and J ends, which lost 10 bases and 8 bases, there was a span of 22 bases. The CDR3 has 14 amino acids. The CDR3 reads CASARGGPVDEQFF. DNA of the CDR3: TGTGCCTCCGCGAGGGGAGGCCCCGTGGATGAGCAGTTCTTC.

Only one count was recorded for this clone. The CDR3 spells CAISEFGGANTGELFF. The CDR3 region has the DNA TGTGCCATCAGTGAGTTCGGCGGGGCGAACACCGGGGAGCTGTTTTTT. The chain carries TRBV10-3 and TRBJ2-2; D may be TRBD2 (6 bases). CDR1 ENHRY and CDR2 SYGVKD come from the germline V gene. With 1 base removed from V and 0 bases from J, the gap between germline ends came to 9 bases. The CDR3 length is 16 residues.

As for this clone: The junction and the germline gene differ at one end; a read error may be behind it. The V and J genes are TRBV2 and TRBJ1-4; 11 bases map to TRBD1. CDR3 length equals 16 residues. From germline, CDR1 is SNHLY and CDR2 FYNNEI. This chain's CDR3 is CASREGTGGFQEKLFF. In nucleotides, the CDR3 is TGTGCCAGCAGGGAAGGGACAGGGGGTTTCCAGGAAAAACTGTTTTTT.

This chain connects TRBV25-1 to TRBJ1-1; 7 positions match TRBD1. Trimming removed 4 bases from V and 4 bases from J; junction bases left unmatched: 6. The CDR3 totals 14 residues. Germline values: CDR1 MGHDK, CDR2 SYGVNS. CDR3 sequence reads: CASSVSGGSTEAFF. The CDR3 region has the DNA TGTGCCAGCAGTGTATCAGGGGGGAGCACTGAAGCTTTCTTT.

The chain employs TRBV28 and TRBJ2-7, with 9 bases fitting TRBD2. Germline CDR1 and CDR2: MDHEN and SYDVKM. V dropped 2 bases and J dropped 3; count of bases not matched to a gene: 5. CDR3 length: 15 residues. The CDR3 region is CASSLRLAARYEQYF. CDR3 nucleotide sequence: TGTGCCAGCAGTTTAAGACTAGCGGCTCGCTACGAGCAGTACTTC.

The chain employs TRBV7-2 and TRBJ1-1, with TRBD1 identical over 7 bases. V lost 2 bases, J lost 5 bases, and 2 bases stayed unmatched. Per germline, CDR1 SGHTA and CDR2 FQGNSA. This CDR3 region has 13 residues. The CDR3: CASSLKGATEAFF. The CDR3, as DNA: TGTGCCAGCAGCTTAAAGGGGGCTACTGAAGCTTTCTTT.

The DNA of the CDR3 is TGCGCCAGCAGCTTGGAGACAGGGGGCAATCAGCCCCAGCATTTT. It codes for CASSLETGGNQPQHF. The J gene is TRBJ1-5, the V gene TRBV5-1; 8 bases map to TRBD1. Per the germline V gene, CDR1 is SGHRS and CDR2 is YFSETQ. Trimming took 0 bases from V and 2 from J; bases not matched to a gene: 1. There are 15 residues in the CDR3.

J is TRBJ1-3 and V is TRBV6-5, with 7 nucleotides matching TRBD1. Germline V lookup: CDR1 MNHEY, CDR2 SVGAGI. CDR3 length equals 13 residues. Unmatched junction bases numbered 3, after V lost 10 bases and J lost 0 bases. The CDR3: CATRDSSGNTIYF. The CDR3 bases are TGTGCCACCAGGGACAGCTCTGGAAACACCATATATTTT.

This rearrangement joins TRBV4-3 to TRBJ2-1, with D tentatively TRBD2 (6 bases). The CDR3 length is 15 residues. Germline lookup yields CDR1 LGHNA and CDR2 YSLEER. The germline V and J ends were trimmed by 0 bases and 4 bases, with 10 bases remaining between them. The CDR3 loop reads CASSQEWRGYNEQFF. The CDR3 DNA reads TGCGCCAGCAGCCAAGAGTGGCGGGGTTACAATGAGCAGTTCTTC.

The genes are TRBV18 and TRBJ2-1; TRBD2 matches 9 bases. The V gene end was trimmed by 8 bases and the J gene end by 10 bases; junction bases not matched to a gene: 15. The germline gives CDR1 KGHSH, CDR2 LQKENI. The CDR3 has 15 amino acids. The CDR3 is CASVRAGGREAEQFF. The CDR3 bases are TGTGCCAGCGTTCGAGCGGGGGGCCGGGAAGCGGAGCAGTTCTTC.

This chain connects TRBV7-3 to TRBJ2-2; 8 bases match TRBD1. The CDR3 covers 17 residues. Trimming at V came to 3 bases and at J to 0 bases, leaving 6 bases not matched to a gene. The germline gives CDR1 SGHTA, CDR2 FQGTGA. The CDR3 sequence: CASSLEPTGANTGELFF. For the CDR3, the DNA is TGTGCCAGCAGCTTGGAGCCGACAGGGGCGAACACCGGGGAGCTGTTTTTT.

This clone occurred a few times. The chain recombines TRBV30 with TRBJ1-1, with 7 bases fitting TRBD1. Trimming removed 2 bases from V and 4 bases from J; junction bases left unmatched: 7. The CDR3 is made up of 14 amino acids. Germline CDR1 and CDR2: GTSNPN and SVGIG (reference sequence). CDR3 bases: TGTGCCTGGAGTTTCCGACAGGGCGGCACTGAAGCTTTCTTT. Amino acids: CAWSFRQGGTEAFF. Combining the CDR3 with reference TRBV30 and TRBJ1-1 gives the whole variable domain SQTIHQWPATLVQPVGSPLSLECTVEGTSNPNLYWYRQAAGRGLQLLFYSVGIGQISSEVPQNLSASRPQDRQFILSSKKLLLSDSGFYLCAWSFRQGGTEAFFGQGTRLTVV.

CDR3 DNA: TGTGCCAGCAGTGCGGGGGGCCTAGCGGGAGGGCAAGAGACCCAGTACTTC. The encoded protein is CASSAGGLAGGQETQYF. The chain joins TRBV27 to TRBJ2-5; 12 bases map to TRBD2. The CDR3 has 17 amino acids. Germline loops: CDR1 MNHEY, CDR2 SMNVEV (reference sequence). The V gene end was trimmed by 5 bases and the J gene end by 2 bases; junction bases not matched to a gene: 9.

The chain is built from TRBV19 and TRBJ2-3; D perhaps matches TRBD1 (6 bases). The CDR3 is 14 amino acids. Germline V gives CDR1 LNHDA, CDR2 SQIVND (reference sequence). V was cut by 7 bases and J by 0 bases, with 11 bases left in between. CDR3 protein: CASTDRFSTDTQYF. Written as DNA, the CDR3 is TGTGCCAGTACCGACAGGTTTAGCACAGATACGCAGTATTTT. The entire variable domain, with the rest obtained from reference TRBV19 and TRBJ2-3, is as follows: DGGITQSPKYLFRKEGQNVTLSCEQNLNHDAMYWYRQDPGQGLRLIYYSQIVNDFQKGDIAEGYSVSREKKESFPLTVTSAQKNPTAFYLCASTDRFSTDTQYFGPGTRLTVL.

The chain links TRBV6-5 to TRBJ2-5, with TRBD1 identical over 7 bases. With V trimmed by 0 bases and J by 2 bases, 3 bases remained unmatched. Per germline, CDR1 MNHEY and CDR2 SVGAGI. The CDR3 has 15 residues. CDR3 region: CASSYSEGQQETQYF. The CDR3 DNA reads as TGTGCCAGCAGTTACTCAGAGGGACAGCAAGAGACCCAGTACTTC.

The chain combines TRBV7-9 with TRBJ2-7, with D possibly matching TRBD2 (6 bases). In germline, CDR1 is SEHNR, CDR2 FQNEAQ (reference sequence). The CDR3 spans 14 residues. The V end lost 1 base, the J end lost 3 bases, and 10 bases lay between the germline ends. For the CDR3, the DNA is TGTGCCAGCAGCTTAGGGCGGGGAATCTACGAGCAGTACTTC. This translates into CASSLGRGIYEQYF.

The genes are TRBV6-1 and TRBJ1-2, with TRBD1 as a possible D gene (6 bases). Trimming took 3 bases from V and 3 from J, leaving 14 bases between them. The CDR3 length is 15 residues. Germline V gene sequence: CDR1 MNHNS, CDR2 SASEGT. The CDR3 is CASSDWAGEHYGYTF. CDR3 bases: TGTGCCAGCAGTGATTGGGCAGGGGAGCACTATGGCTACACCTTC.

This chain links TRBV6-5 with TRBJ1-3, with D possibly matching TRBD1 (6 bases). The CDR3 is 12 amino acids. V lost 6 bases, J lost 7 bases, and 10 bases lay in between. Germline V gene data show CDR1 as MNHEY and CDR2 as SVGAGI. This CDR3 reads CASRERGNTIYF. CDR3 nucleotides: TGTGCCAGCAGAGAAAGGGGGAACACCATATATTTT.

J is TRBJ1-5 and V is TRBV19, with 8 nucleotides matching TRBD1. V trimming: 8 bases; J trimming: 4 bases; junction bases outside the gene matches: 10. The CDR3 sequence is 15 residues long. Looked up from germline, CDR1 is LNHDA and CDR2 is SQIVND (reference sequence). DNA for the CDR3: TGTGCCAGTGGACCCCGACAGGGGAGGAATCAGCCCCAGCATTTT. It encodes CASGPRQGRNQPQHF.

The chain recombines TRBV28 with TRBJ1-2, with 9 positions matching TRBD1. The CDR3 covers 14 residues. Germline CDR1 is MDHEN and CDR2 is SYDVKM. V shed 5 bases and J 7 bases; nucleotides not matched to a gene: 8. CDR3 bases: TGTGCCAGCAGTCGGGACAGGGTGAAGGCTGGCTACACCTTC. Translated: CASSRDRVKAGYTF.